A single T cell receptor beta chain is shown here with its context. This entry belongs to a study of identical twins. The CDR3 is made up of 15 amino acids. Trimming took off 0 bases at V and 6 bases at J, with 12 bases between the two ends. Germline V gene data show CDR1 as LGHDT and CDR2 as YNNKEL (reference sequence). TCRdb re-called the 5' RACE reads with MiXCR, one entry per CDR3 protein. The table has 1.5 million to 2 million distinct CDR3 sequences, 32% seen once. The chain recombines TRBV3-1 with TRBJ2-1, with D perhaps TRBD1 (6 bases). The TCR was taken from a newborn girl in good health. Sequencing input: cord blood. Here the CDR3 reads CASSQDSLGGNEQFF. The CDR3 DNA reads TGTGCCAGCAGCCAAGATAGCCTAGGGGGCAATGAGCAGTTCTTC.